The present T cell receptor beta chain was sequenced within a study of blood T cell repertoires in COVID-19. Study background: Acute-phase and convalescent COVID-19 samples originated in the United States, Italy and Spain.

Original data processing: Estimation of nucleated cell counts was performed using reference gene primer amplification. Assay: immunoSEQ multiplex PCR; the TCRdb copy retains only in-frame clones and omits some. From that table come the V and J calls and clone size; the DNA was used to work out D and trimming. The data show about 62,000 clones, 92% seen once. Trimming stripped 0 bases from V and 0 bases from J, with 6 bases between. Germline lookup yields CDR1 SGHRS and CDR2 YFSETQ. The CDR3 is 14 residues long. This clonotype originated in a human donor in a cohort sampled during active COVID-19. The V gene is TRBV5-1, the J gene TRBJ1-1; a possible D gene is TRBD1 (6 bases). The specimen was peripheral blood. For the CDR3, the DNA is TGCGCCAGCAGCTTGGGGGGGCTGAACACTGAAGCTTTCTTT. It specifies CASSLGGLNTEAFF.